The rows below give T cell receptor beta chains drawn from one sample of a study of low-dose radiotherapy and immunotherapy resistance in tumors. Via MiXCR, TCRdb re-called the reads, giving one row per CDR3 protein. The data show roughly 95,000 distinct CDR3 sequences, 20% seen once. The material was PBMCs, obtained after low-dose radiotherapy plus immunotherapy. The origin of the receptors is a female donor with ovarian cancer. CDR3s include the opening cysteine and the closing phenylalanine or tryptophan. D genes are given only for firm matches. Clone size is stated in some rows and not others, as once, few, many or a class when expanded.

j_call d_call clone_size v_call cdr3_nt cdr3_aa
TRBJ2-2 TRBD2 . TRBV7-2 TGTGCCAGCAGCTTAGCGGGACTAGCGGGAGGTGAAACCGGGGAGCTGTTTTTT CASSLAGLAGGETGELFF
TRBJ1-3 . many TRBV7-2 TGTGCCAGCAGCTTAGGGAGGGCAAGCTCTGGAAACACCATATATTTT CASSLGRASSGNTIYF
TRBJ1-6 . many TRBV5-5 TGTGCCAGCAGCCGAGGGACGGCTCAAAATTCACCCCTCCACTTT CASSRGTAQNSPLHF
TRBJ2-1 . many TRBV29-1 TGCAGCGTTAAACAGAGGAACTCCTACAATGAGCAGTTCTTC CSVKQRNSYNEQFF
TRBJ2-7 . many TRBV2 TGTGCCAGCTCACCCACTAGATTTCCTGACGAGCAGTACTTC CASSPTRFPDEQYF
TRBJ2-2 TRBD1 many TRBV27 TGTGCCAGCAGTTTATCGGGACAGGGTATCACCGGGGAGCTGTTTTTT CASSLSGQGITGELFF
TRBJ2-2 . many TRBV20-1 TGCAGTGCTAGAGATCCGGTGAACACCGGGGAGCTGTTTTTT CSARDPVNTGELFF
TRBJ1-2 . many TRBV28 TGTGCCAGCAGTTCCGGAGTGTTGAACTATGGCTACACCTTC CASSSGVLNYGYTF
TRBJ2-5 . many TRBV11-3 TGTGCCAGCAGCTTAGTTCCTCTGGCCCCTGGACGTGCCCAGTACTTC CASSLVPLAPGRAQYF
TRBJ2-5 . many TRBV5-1 TGCGCCAGCAGCGCAGGACCTCAAGAGACCCAGTACTTC CASSAGPQETQYF
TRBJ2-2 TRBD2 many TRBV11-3 TGTGCCAGCAGCTCCGCACTAGCGGGATGGAACACCGGGGAGCTGTTTTTT CASSSALAGWNTGELFF
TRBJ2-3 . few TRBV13 TGTGCCAGCAGCTTGCGGCGTTACACAGATACGCAGTATTTT CASSLRRYTDTQYF
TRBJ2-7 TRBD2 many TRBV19 TGTGCCAGTAGTACCACTAGCGGGGGGCCACCTTACGAGCAGTACTTC CASSTTSGGPPYEQYF
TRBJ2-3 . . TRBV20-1 TGCAGTGCAACAGCCACCCGACACGCCGGGACACCCGGCACAGATACGCAGTATTTT CSATATRHAGTPGTDTQYF
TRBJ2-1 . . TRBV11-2 TGTGCCAGCAGCTTAGATCACATAGGAGTACCCTACAATGAGCAGTTCTTC CASSLDHIGVPYNEQFF
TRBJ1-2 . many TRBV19 TGTGCCAGTACGGCAGAGACCACTATGGCGAGTGGCTACACCTTC CASTAETTMASGYTF
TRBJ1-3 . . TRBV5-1 TGCGCCAGCAGCCCCGAACAGGGTTCTGGAAACACCATATATTTT CASSPEQGSGNTIYF
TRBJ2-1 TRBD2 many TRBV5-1 TGCGCCAGCAGCTTGGGGGGTCCTAGCGGTCACCAATTC CASSLGGPSGHQF
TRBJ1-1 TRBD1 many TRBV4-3 TGCGCCAGCAGCTTACAGGGGCGCACTGAAGCTTTCTTT CASSLQGRTEAFF
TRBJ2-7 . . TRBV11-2 TGTGCCAGCAGCATAGGGACGTATCAGTACTTC CASSIGTYQYF
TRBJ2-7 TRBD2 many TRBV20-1 TGCAGTGCAACGACTAGCGGGAGGGCCAGCGAGCAGTACTTC CSATTSGRASEQYF
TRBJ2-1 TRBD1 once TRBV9 TGTGCCAGCAGCGTGGCCGGGACAGACTACGAGCAGTTCTTC CASSVAGTDYEQFF
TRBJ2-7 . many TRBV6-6 TGTGCCAGCAGTTACTCGTCGGGCGCCTACGAGCAGTACTTC CASSYSSGAYEQYF
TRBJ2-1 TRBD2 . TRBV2 TGTGCCAGCAACTCACCGAGGAGCGGGAAGGTTTACAATGAGCAGTTCTTC CASNSPRSGKVYNEQFF
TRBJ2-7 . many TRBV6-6 TGTGCCAGTAGGGACGGCTACGAGCAGTACTTC CASRDGYEQYF
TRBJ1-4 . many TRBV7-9 TGTGCCAGCAGCTTGCGGTCCCTTTGGACAGAAGTTAATGAAAAACTGTTTTTT CASSLRSLWTEVNEKLFF
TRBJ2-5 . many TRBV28 TGTGCCAGCAGTTTAGGGCGTAGGGAGACCCAGTACTTC CASSLGRRETQYF
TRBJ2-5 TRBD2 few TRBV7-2 TGTGCCAGCAGCTTAGTGCAAGAGCGGGGGGGCCGGGAGACCCAGTACTTC CASSLVQERGGRETQYF
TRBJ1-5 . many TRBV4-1 TGCGCCAGCAGCCAAGTGCCAGGGGGCAATCAGCCCCAGCATTTT CASSQVPGGNQPQHF
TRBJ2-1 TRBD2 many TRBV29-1 TGCAGCGCCGCCGGCGGGAGGCACAATGAGCAGTTCTTC CSAAGGRHNEQFF
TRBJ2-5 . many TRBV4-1 TGCGCCAGCAGCCAAGATGCGGCGGGGGCCGCATGGGAGACCCAGTACTTC CASSQDAAGAAWETQYF
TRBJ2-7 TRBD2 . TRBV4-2 TGTGCCAGCAGCCAAGAAGGCCCCGGGACTAGCGGCCCCTACGAGCAGTACTTC CASSQEGPGTSGPYEQYF